Given below is one T cell receptor beta chain in context. The specificity of this receptor is unknown. No much larger clonotype is one base removed from it; base qualities were not supplied. The sample contains more than one DNA sequence encoding this CDR3. TCRbeta CDR3 regions were amplified from genomic DNA using the immunoSEQ Assay, a bias-controlled multiplex PCR. The authors processed their data as follows. Nucleated cell counts per sample were estimated from amplification of reference gene primers within the assay. To quantify the absolute abundance of each unique TCRbeta CDR3 rearrangement, sequence reads were collapsed and filtered. For each sample, productive Simpson clonality was calculated as the square root of Simpson's diversity index across productive rearrangements. The immuneACCESS repertoire file appears here via TCRdb, limited to in-frame rearrangements. These files lack a portion of the clones; in checked studies, under half of the deficit traces to unresolved V genes, and the cause of the others is not known. From that table come the V and J calls and clone size; the DNA was used to work out D and trimming. This sample has roughly 240,000 clones in its table, and about 84% of those were observed once. The ten top clones hold about 2.1% of the sample.

In the prospective study, participants were about 18 to 95 years old, resided in about two dozen geographic areas of the United States, and were enrolled through a virtual design. In the prospective study, participants were assigned to cohorts based on the clinical history participants reported in a screening survey and a study questionnaire. Recovered participants in ImmuneRACE Cohort 3 were defined as having two consecutive negative NP/OP PCR tests, clearance from a healthcare professional, or resolution of symptoms. In the prospective study, whole blood, serum and a nasopharyngeal or oropharyngeal swab were collected from each participant by mobile phlebotomists. Prospective study participants could optionally give additional blood draws and questionnaires over a roughly two-month period. Before DNA extraction, prospective study blood samples were shipped either frozen or at room temperature.

The CDR3 runs 14 amino acids, cysteine and phenylalanine included. The read is trimmed to its CDR3 DNA, 42 bases read in frame from base 1. CDR1 is given as KGHSH and CDR2 as LQKENI, both from the germline V gene. Ends trimmed: V by 3 bases, J by 4 bases; bases unmatched to a gene: 0. The record originates from a study of blood T cell repertoires in COVID-19 (dated by TCRdb to about 2020). Broadly, across the study: Collaborator samples came from the United States, Italy and Spain and covered acute and convalescent phases of COVID-19. The repertoires were made available in a free public database intended to serve as a resource for research on the immune response to SARS-CoV-2. Samples came from the ongoing ImmuneRACE study (first 160 participants) plus 1,254 subjects from 6 global collaborators. The dataset comprised deeply sampled blood TCRbeta repertoires from subjects exposed to, actively infected with, or recovered from COVID-19. The material from the prospective study consisted of cDNA or gDNA derived from T cells, B-cell-depleted T cells, or PBMCs. Sample metadata almost always included a de-identified subject ID, COVID-19 status, age in years and sex. Where available, HLA class I and class II types were obtained from metadata supplied by the sample provider rather than from assay-based typing. General conclusions and limits of the study: Clinical and demographic metadata were provided uncurated, with the amount varying by source and participant.

The rearrangement combines TRBV18 with TRBJ1-4; 9 nucleotides in the junction match TRBD1. This TCR came from a woman aged 50 to 60 who had recovered from COVID-19. Sequencing was carried out using PBMCs or T cells enriched from blood (not recorded which). CDR3 sequence: CASSPGQGNEKLFF. The DNA sequence is as follows: TGTGCCAGCTCACCGGGACAGGGTAATGAAAAACTGTTTTTT.